This T cell receptor (beta chain) originates from a study of naive and memory T cell subsets. Two oligonucleotides, mixed equimolar, formed the beta constant-region primer covering TRBC1 and TRBC2. The ligated cDNA underwent four PCR rounds using SP2 and nested alpha and beta constant-region primers. TCRdb fed the UMI-ligation and nested PCR reads into MiXCR, producing one record per CDR3 protein. The repertoire has around 83,000 distinct CDR3 sequences, around 11% of them found once; the top ten carry roughly 0.13%. This clonotype has at least ten counts. The antigen is unknown. CMV status came from CD4+ IFNgamma after overnight CMV lysate stimulation. Four subsets defined by CD45RA and CD27 were sorted after CD3, CD4, CD8 and live/dead staining. Study-level results: Over 90% of naive TCR sequences appeared only once, unlike memory subsets. Especially in CD8 cells, naive repertoires contained a few larger clonotypes, possibly CD45RA-re-expressing memory cells.

Sequencing was performed on naive CD4+ T cells from blood. The clonotype originates from a human donor in good health.

The CDR3 nucleotides are TGTGCCAGCAGCGAGAGGACAGGGGTTTCACCCCTCCACTTT. Protein sequence: CASSERTGVSPLHF. The V gene is TRBV6-4, the J gene TRBJ1-6; 9 bases agree with TRBD1. V trimming: 6 bases; J trimming: 9 bases; junction bases outside the gene matches: 6. This CDR3 contains 14 residues. Germline CDR1 is MRHNA and CDR2 is SNTAGT.